This T cell receptor beta chain was captured by sequencing in a study of blood T cell repertoires in COVID-19. Study in general: The United States, Italy and Spain supplied acute and convalescent COVID-19 samples. PBMCs, B-cell-depleted T cells, or T cells were the source of the cDNA or gDNA that made up the material.

CDR1 is LGHDT, CDR2 YNNKEL, per germline (reference sequence). The CDR3 consists of 14 residues. Trimming cost V 2 bases and J 6 bases, with 14 bases left between them. In the authors' workflow: The authors estimated nucleated cell counts from reference gene primer amplification. Sequencing was performed with immunoSEQ multiplex PCR; in TCRdb, only in-frame clones are kept and a portion is missing. The V and J calls and clone size are taken from that table; D and trimming were inferred from the DNA. The data show about 74,000 clones, with 80% to 90% seen just once and 1.9% held by the top ten. Source material: peripheral blood. The V call is TRBV3-1 (or the pseudogene TRBV3-2), the J call TRBJ2-7; tentatively, D is TRBD1 (5 bases). The receptor's source is a woman aged 80 or over with active or convalescent COVID-19. The CDR3 here is CASSQTYMGPEQYF. In nucleotides, the CDR3 is TGTGCCAGCAGCCAAACCTATATGGGGCCCGAGCAGTACTTC.